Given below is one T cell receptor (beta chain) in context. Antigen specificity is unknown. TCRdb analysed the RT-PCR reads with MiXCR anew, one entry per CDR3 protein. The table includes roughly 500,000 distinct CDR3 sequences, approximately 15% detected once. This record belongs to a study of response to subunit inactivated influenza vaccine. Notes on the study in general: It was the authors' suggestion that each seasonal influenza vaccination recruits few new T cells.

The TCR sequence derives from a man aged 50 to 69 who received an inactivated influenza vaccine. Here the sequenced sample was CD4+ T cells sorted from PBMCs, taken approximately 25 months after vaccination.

This chain's CDR3 is CATGTGLAGAVDTQYF. The CDR3, as DNA: TGTGCCACCGGGACCGGACTAGCGGGAGCGGTAGATACGCAGTATTTT. The chain uses TRBV24-1 and TRBJ2-3, with TRBD2 matching 13 bases. Trimming removed 9 bases from V and 5 bases from J; junction bases left unmatched: 10. Germline values: CDR1 KGHDR, CDR2 SFDVKD. This CDR3 has 16 residues.